This is a list of T cell receptor beta chains from one sample in a study of T-cell reconstitution after alpha-beta-depleted transplantation in children. TCRdb fed the PCR reads into MiXCR, producing one record per CDR3 protein. The data contain 700,000 to 950,000 distinct CDR3 sequences, approximately 15% of them singletons. This sample comprised PBMCs, mostly from graft donor cells, obtained 360 days after TCRalphabeta/CD19-depleted stem cell transplant. These receptors originate from a male patient younger than 18 who had a stem cell transplant for acute lymphoblastic leukemia, so the T cells may come from the graft donor. The CDR3 runs from the conserved cysteine through the conserved F or W. The order of the fields is D gene, V gene, J gene, clone size, CDR3 DNA, CDR3 protein. A D gene is named only where the DNA matches it firmly. The size entry is marked missing in some rows and otherwise reads once, few, many or a size class.

NA,TRBV29-1,TRBJ1-1,NA,TGCAGCGTTGAAGATTTAGGGGCGGCTTTCTTT,CSVEDLGAAFF
TRBD2,TRBV6-5,TRBJ2-3,NA,TGTGCCAGCAGTTACGAGGGAGGGTCGCCAGATACGCAGTATTTT,CASSYEGGSPDTQYF
NA,TRBV12-5,TRBJ1-6,NA,TGTGCTAGTGCTCGCGAGACAGTTTATAATTCACCCCTCCACTTT,CASARETVYNSPLHF
NA,TRBV20-1,TRBJ2-7,NA,TGCAGTGCTCGGTGGGGACTTTCCTCCTACGAGCAGTACTTC,CSARWGLSSYEQYF
NA,TRBV10-2,TRBJ2-3,few,TGCGCCAGCAGCGACCCCGGTGCAGGGTCGGATACGCAGTATTTT,CASSDPGAGSDTQYF
NA,TRBV10-2,TRBJ2-1,NA,TGCGCCAGCAGTGAGTGGAGTTACAATGAGCAGTTCTTC,CASSEWSYNEQFF
NA,TRBV7-9,TRBJ2-7,NA,TGTGCCAGCAGCTTAGCGGTGGGATCGTCCTACGAGCAGTACTTC,CASSLAVGSSYEQYF
NA,TRBV20-1,TRBJ1-2,NA,TGCAGTGCTAGTGAGAGGGGCGTTTATGGCTACACCTTC,CSASERGVYGYTF
NA,TRBV12-3/TRBV12-4,TRBJ1-5,few,TGTGCCAGCAGCGCTAGGAGGGAGGAGGGACAGCCCCAGCATTTT,CASSARREEGQPQHF
NA,TRBV7-3,TRBJ2-5,NA,TGTGCCAGCAGCTTTACTGGGCGTGAGGGGCCCCAGTACTTC,CASSFTGREGPQYF
NA,TRBV20-1,TRBJ2-2,few,TGCAGTGCTAGTGGTCGGGATCGTTATCACACCTACACCGGGGAGCTGTTTTTT,CSASGRDRYHTYTGELFF
NA,TRBV29-1,TRBJ2-7,NA,TGCAGCGTTGCCCACCCCGACCGCTCCTACGAGCAGTACTTC,CSVAHPDRSYEQYF
NA,TRBV5-6,TRBJ2-7,NA,TGTGCCAGCAGCTTGCCTCAATCCTACGAGCAGTACTTC,CASSLPQSYEQYF
NA,TRBV4-2,TRBJ2-7,NA,TGTGCCAGCAGCCAAGAGGGCCGACTGACTGGGTACGAGCAGTACTTC,CASSQEGRLTGYEQYF
NA,TRBV7-9,TRBJ1-4,few,TGTGCCAGCACCCAACAGGGCTACGAAAAACTGTTTTTT,CASTQQGYEKLFF
TRBD2,TRBV5-1,TRBJ2-4,NA,TGCGCCAGCAGCACGCAAGCGGGAGGACAAATAGCCAAAAACATTCAGTACTTC,CASSTQAGGQIAKNIQYF
NA,TRBV15,TRBJ2-1,many,TGTGCCACCACCGGGGGCGCGAGTTACAATGAGCAGTTCTTC,CATTGGASYNEQFF
NA,TRBV11-2,TRBJ2-2,few,TGTGCCAGCAGCCCCGGGAGGGGGCGCCTCCCGGGGGAGCTGTTTTTT,CASSPGRGRLPGELFF
TRBD1,TRBV12-3/TRBV12-4,TRBJ1-2,few,TGTGCCAGCAGTTCCTGGACAGGGGACTATGGCTACACCTTC,CASSSWTGDYGYTF
NA,TRBV27,TRBJ2-7,few,TGTGCCAGCAGTACGGTTCGGGGGACGGCCTACGAGCAGTACTTC,CASSTVRGTAYEQYF
NA,TRBV20-1,TRBJ2-2,NA,TGCAGTGCTAGATTAGCGGCAAAGAACACCGGGGAGCTGTTTTTT,CSARLAAKNTGELFF
NA,TRBV13,TRBJ2-7,many,TGTGCCAGCAGCTTAGTTCGGTACGAGCAGTACTTC,CASSLVRYEQYF
TRBD2,TRBV5-1,TRBJ2-7,many,TGCGCCAGCAGCTCTAGCGGATATCGATCAAACTACGAGCAGTACTTC,CASSSSGYRSNYEQYF
NA,TRBV9,TRBJ1-3,many,TGTGCCAGCTCCAGGCCGGAGGAGTTCGGGAACACCATATATTTT,CASSRPEEFGNTIYF
NA,TRBV24-1,TRBJ2-1,NA,TGTGCCACCAGTGATTTTAGGGCAGGGGACAATGAGCAGTTCTTC,CATSDFRAGDNEQFF
TRBD2,TRBV7-3,TRBJ2-1,few,TGTGCCAGCAGCTTCGGGGCTCTTGCGGGGGGAGCCTCCTACAATGAGCAGTTCTTC,CASSFGALAGGASYNEQFF
TRBD1,TRBV25-1,TRBJ2-1,NA,TGTGCCAGCGGTGCAAGGGACAGGGGGTCTGAGCAGTTCTTC,CASGARDRGSEQFF
NA,TRBV5-5,TRBJ1-4,few,TGTGCCAGCAGCTTTGGCGATCCAACTAATGAAAAACTGTTTTTT,CASSFGDPTNEKLFF
NA,TRBV7-9,TRBJ1-1,many,TGTGCCAGCAGCGCAACGGATGACACTGAAGCTTTCTTT,CASSATDDTEAFF
NA,TRBV9,TRBJ2-1,NA,TGTGCCAGCAGCGTAGTCTGGTACGGTGAGCAGTTCTTC,CASSVVWYGEQFF
NA,TRBV29-1,TRBJ2-7,NA,TGCAGCGTCGCTACAGCCTCCTACGAGCAGTACTTC,CSVATASYEQYF
TRBD2,TRBV11-1,TRBJ2-5,few,TGTGCCAGCAGCCGGGGACTAGCGGGAGGAGGCCGAAACCAAGAGACCCAGTACTTC,CASSRGLAGGGRNQETQYF
NA,TRBV5-1,TRBJ1-1,NA,TGCGCCAGCAGCTTGGGGGGGTGGGGGGCGAACACTGAAGCTTTCTTT,CASSLGGWGANTEAFF
NA,TRBV9,TRBJ2-1,few,TGTGCCAGCAGCGGTCGCCTGGGCCGGGAATTCTACAATGAGCAGTTCTTC,CASSGRLGREFYNEQFF
TRBD1,TRBV4-1,TRBJ2-7,NA,TGCGCCAGCAGCCAACCCGGACAGGGCAACGAGCAGTACTTC,CASSQPGQGNEQYF
NA,TRBV27,TRBJ2-1,many,TGTGCCAGCAGTTTTTCTCGCTACAATGAGCAGTTCTTC,CASSFSRYNEQFF
TRBD1,TRBV3-1,TRBJ1-4,NA,TGTGCCAGCAACAGACAGGGTACTAATGAAAAACTGTTTTTT,CASNRQGTNEKLFF
NA,TRBV3-1,TRBJ2-5,NA,TGTGCCAGCAGCCATACAAGAGAGACCCAGTACTTC,CASSHTRETQYF
NA,TRBV29-1,TRBJ2-7,NA,TGCAGCGTTGAAGATGTGGAGGGACGGGAGCAGTACTTC,CSVEDVEGREQYF
NA,TRBV5-1,TRBJ1-2,few,TGCGCCAGCAGCCTCCAGGGTACCCACTATGGCTACACCTTC,CASSLQGTHYGYTF
TRBD1,TRBV5-6,TRBJ1-3,few,TGTGCCAGCAGCCCTAGGACAGGGTTTGGAAACACCATATATTTT,CASSPRTGFGNTIYF
NA,TRBV27,TRBJ1-1,few,TGTGCCAGCAGTCCCTGGGGCAACACTGAAGCTTTCTTT,CASSPWGNTEAFF
NA,TRBV12-3/TRBV12-4,TRBJ2-1,few,TGTGCCAGCAGTACAGGGACCGCTGGCTCCTACAATGAGCAGTTCTTC,CASSTGTAGSYNEQFF
TRBD2,TRBV14,TRBJ2-7,many,TGTGCCAGCACCCTCACCGGGTCTAGCGGGAGGGGCGCCTACGAGCAGTACTTC,CASTLTGSSGRGAYEQYF
TRBD2,TRBV5-4,TRBJ2-7,few,TGTGCCAGCAGCTTGGCCGACGGACTAGCGGTATACGAGCAGTACTTC,CASSLADGLAVYEQYF
NA,TRBV7-2,TRBJ2-5,NA,TGTGGCAGCAGCTCCCAAGAGACCCAGTACTTC,CGSSSQETQYF
TRBD1,TRBV29-1,TRBJ2-5,many,TGCAGCGTTTTTCCGGACAGGGCCCAGGAGACCCAGTACTTC,CSVFPDRAQETQYF
TRBD1,TRBV7-9,TRBJ2-7,many,TGTGCCAGCAGCTTAGGCCCTCGGACAGGAGCCACCTACGAGCAGTACTTC,CASSLGPRTGATYEQYF
TRBD2,TRBV5-1,TRBJ2-7,few,TGCGCCAGCAGCCCCCTAGCGGGAGGTACCAACTCCTACGAGCAGTACTTC,CASSPLAGGTNSYEQYF
NA,TRBV6-4,TRBJ2-1,few,TGTGCCAGCAGTTCCGGGGGAGAAAATGAGCAGTTCTTC,CASSSGGENEQFF
TRBD1,TRBV18,TRBJ2-7,few,TGTGCCAGCTCTGTTACCGGGACAGGGGTCTCCTACGAGCAGTACTTC,CASSVTGTGVSYEQYF
NA,TRBV19,TRBJ2-1,NA,TGTGCCAGTAGTTTGCCTCGATACAATGAGCAGTTCTTC,CASSLPRYNEQFF
TRBD1,TRBV28,TRBJ1-1,few,TGTGCCAGCAGTTTCGACAGGGAGGGAACTGAAGCTTTCTTT,CASSFDREGTEAFF
TRBD2,TRBV6-5,TRBJ2-1,NA,TGTGCCAGCAGAGTCTCGAGGTGGACTAGCGGGAGGGGAGATGAGCAGTTCTTC,CASRVSRWTSGRGDEQFF